These 31 T cell receptor beta chains were sequenced from one sample in a study of T cell changes during pregnancy in multiple sclerosis. Method: immunoSEQ multiplex PCR; TCRdb's copy keeps in-frame clones and lacks some. The table records around 57,000 clones, 91% of them present only once. The sequences come from peripheral blood, collected in the third trimester of pregnancy. These receptors originate from a female donor in good health, enrolled as a control in a pregnancy study.

V gene TRBV19 combines with J gene TRBJ2-3; TRBD1 agrees at 11 bases. J was trimmed by 6 bases and V by 4 bases; bases with no gene match: 6. CDR1 and CDR2 from the germline V gene are LNHDA and SQIVND (reference sequence). The CDR3 has 15 amino acids. As DNA, the CDR3 is TGTGCCAGTAGTACTCGGGACAGGGGGAGGGATACGCAGTATTTT. The encoded protein is CASSTRDRGRDTQYF.

The chain combines TRBV14 with TRBJ1-6, with TRBD1 identical over 8 bases. The trim removed 5 bases at V and 9 bases at J, leaving 6 bases unmatched. This CDR3 has 14 residues. In germline, CDR1 is SGHDN, CDR2 FVKESK. CDR3 DNA sequence: TGTGCCAGCAGCAGGACAGGGAATGGTTCACCCCTCCACTTT. It translates to CASSRTGNGSPLHF.

The J gene is TRBJ1-2, the V gene TRBV6-6; unclear D gene. The CDR3 is made up of 16 amino acids. The germline V and J ends were trimmed by 7 bases and 4 bases, with 22 bases remaining between them. Germline V gene sequence: CDR1 MNHNY, CDR2 SVGAGI (reference sequence). CDR3 nucleotide sequence: TGTGCCAGCACCACACGGGATCGCGGCCCGCTCTATGGCTACACCTTC. It is translated as CASTTRDRGPLYGYTF.

DNA for the CDR3: TGCGCCAGCAGTGAAACCCCAGGGGGCGTCTATGGCTACACCTTC. This translates into CASSETPGGVYGYTF. The V gene is TRBV10-2, the J gene TRBJ1-2, with TRBD1 identical over 8 bases. The V gene's germline CDR1 is WSHSY and CDR2 SAAADI. CDR3 length: 15 residues. The V and J ends lost 3 bases and 4 bases, in that order; junction bases with no gene match: 7.

The chain uses TRBV6-5 and TRBJ1-4; tentative D call: TRBD1 (5 bases). The CDR3 has 14 residues. Germline CDR1 is MNHEY and CDR2 is SVGAGI. V dropped 2 bases and J dropped 7 bases, with 11 bases sitting between them. The CDR3: CASSYGRVSEKLFF. The CDR3 bases are TGTGCCAGCAGTTACGGCAGGGTCTCTGAAAAACTGTTTTTT.

CDR3 residues: CASSLYPGVGQPQHF. CDR3 DNA: TGTGCCAGCAGTTTATATCCAGGGGTGGGCCAGCCCCAGCATTTT. The chain couples TRBV27 to TRBJ1-5, with D tentatively TRBD1 (6 bases). From germline, CDR1 is MNHEY and CDR2 SMNVEV (reference sequence). Trimming left V 1 base short and J 7 bases short, with 14 bases between. The CDR3 totals 15 residues.

J is TRBJ2-2 and V is TRBV9; a weak D match, TRBD1 (6 bases). Germline loops: CDR1 SGDLS, CDR2 YYNGEE. Deletions cut 4 bases from V and 5 bases from J, with 15 bases between. The CDR3 runs to 15 residues. CDR3 DNA: TGTGCCAGCAGCCTAGGGAATCAGGGGACCGGGGAGCTGTTTTTT. Translated, it gives CASSLGNQGTGELFF. Full variable domain (remainder filled in from reference TRBV9 and TRBJ2-2): DSGVTQTPKHLITATGQRVTLRCSPRSGDLSVYWYQQSLDQGLQFLIQYYNGEERAKGNILERFSAQQFPDLHSELNLSSLELGDSALYFCASSLGNQGTGELFFGEGSRLTVL.

This clone has a single count. The rearrangement links TRBV25-1 to TRBJ1-1; no clear D gene. V lost 2 bases and J lost 11, with 18 bases in between. This CDR3 spans 14 amino acids. The V gene's germline CDR1 is MGHDK and CDR2 SYGVNS. CDR3 nucleotides: TGTGCCAGCAGTGAAAAAGGAACCCGAGGTAATGCTTTCTTT. It encodes CASSEKGTRGNAFF.

The chain uses TRBV15 and TRBJ2-7; 10 nucleotides match TRBD2. In germline, CDR1 is LNHNV, CDR2 YYDKDF (reference sequence). CDR3 length: 18 residues. V trimming: 0 bases; J trimming: 5 bases; junction bases outside the gene matches: 13. The DNA for the CDR3 is TGTGCCACCAGCAGAGAAAGGTTTATAAGCCTAGCGGGAGACGAGCAGTACTTC. Amino acid sequence: CATSRERFISLAGDEQYF. Full variable domain (remainder filled in from reference TRBV15 and TRBJ2-7): DAMVIQNPRYQVTQFGKPVTLSCSQTLNHNVMYWYQQKSSQAPKLLFHYYDKDFNNEADTPDNFQSRRPNTSFCFLDIRSPGLGDTAMYLCATSRERFISLAGDEQYFGPGTRLTVT.

This clone was recorded once. DNA for the CDR3: TGTGCCAGCAGCGCTGGGGGCAGTTGGGCCGGGGAGCTGTTTTTT. This encodes CASSAGGSWAGELFF. The V call is TRBV27, the J call TRBJ2-2; possible D gene TRBD1, 6 bases. V lost 6 bases to trimming and J lost 6 bases, with 17 bases between them. From germline, CDR1 is MNHEY and CDR2 SMNVEV (reference sequence). The CDR3 covers 15 residues.

The chain uses TRBV14 and TRBJ1-2; D may be TRBD1 (5 bases). V was pared by 1 base and J by 4 bases, with 10 bases between. Germline assignment: CDR1 SGHDN and CDR2 FVKESK. The CDR3 is 14 residues long. CDR3 nucleotide sequence: TGTGCCAGCAGCCAAGGACAAGGGGCCTATGGCTACACCTTC. This codes for CASSQGQGAYGYTF.

The chain has TRBV7-9 and TRBJ2-1, with D maybe TRBD1 (5 bases). The CDR3 loop spans 16 amino acids. Trimming removed 5 bases from V and 4 bases from J, with 18 bases in between. Germline assignment: CDR1 SEHNR and CDR2 FQNEAQ (reference sequence). The CDR3, as DNA: TGTGCCAGCAGCCAGGGTGGGGCCTTACCTTACAATGAGCAGTTCTTC. Translation gives CASSQGGALPYNEQFF.

As DNA, the CDR3 is TGTGCCAGCAGCTCCAGCGCAGGGGGCGGGGAGCTGTTTTTT. It yields the protein CASSSSAGGGELFF. This rearrangement joins TRBV7-9 to TRBJ2-2; the match to TRBD1 covers 7 bases. Germline CDR1 and CDR2: SEHNR and FQNEAQ (reference sequence). J gave up 7 bases and V 4 bases, and 6 bases lay outside the gene matches. The CDR3 has 14 residues.

This sequence joins TRBV18 and TRBJ2-1, with 7 bases that match TRBD2. The CDR3 runs 13 residues. The junction had 7 bases not matched to a gene; V was cut back by 5 bases and J by 9 bases. Germline loops: CDR1 KGHSH, CDR2 LQKENI. CDR3 loop: CASSAGETREQFF. Written as DNA, the CDR3 is TGTGCCAGCTCAGCGGGAGAAACCCGTGAGCAGTTCTTC.

The chain combines TRBV14 with TRBJ2-1; D unclear. Germline CDR1 is SGHDN and CDR2 is FVKESK. CDR3 length equals 13 residues. Trimming shortened V by 0 bases and J by 7 bases, and 7 bases separated the two germline ends. The CDR3, as DNA: TGTGCCAGCAGCCAAGAGTTGAGTAATGAGCAGTTCTTC. Translated, it gives CASSQELSNEQFF.

The chain carries TRBV5-1 and TRBJ2-3, with TRBD2 matching 8 bases. From germline, CDR1 is SGHRS and CDR2 YFSETQ. The CDR3 is 20 amino acids. Trimming removed 1 base from V and 3 bases from J; junction bases left unmatched: 19. CDR3 in amino acids: CASSLFMSISGVTPTDTQYF. DNA of the CDR3: TGCGCCAGCAGCTTGTTTATGTCAATTAGCGGGGTAACGCCAACAGATACGCAGTATTTT. Combining the CDR3 with reference TRBV5-1 and TRBJ2-3 gives the whole variable domain KAGVTQTPRYLIKTRGQQVTLSCSPISGHRSVSWYQQTPGQGLQFLFEYFSETQRNKGNFPGRFSGRQFSNSRSEMNVSTLELGDSALYLCASSLFMSISGVTPTDTQYFGPGTRLTVL.

V and J are TRBV5-4 and TRBJ1-2, with D unclear. The V end was cut by 0 bases, the J end by 6 bases, with 21 bases between. This CDR3 has 17 residues. Per the germline V gene, CDR1 is SGHNT and CDR2 is YYREEE (reference sequence). The CDR3 DNA is TGTGCCAGCAGCTTGGCTGTCCCCATGAGGCGTACCAATGGCTACACCTTC. It encodes CASSLAVPMRRTNGYTF.

The chain recombines TRBV11-3 with TRBJ2-3, with TRBD2 as a possible D gene (5 bases). Germline lookup yields CDR1 SGHNT and CDR2 YENEEA. The length of the CDR3 is 12 residues. V lost 4 bases to trimming and J lost 6 bases, with 8 bases between them. The DNA for the CDR3 is TGTGCCAGCAGCTCCCGAGGGGATACGCAGTATTTT. Its translation is CASSSRGDTQYF.

The chain links TRBV4-1 to TRBJ1-5, with D hard to call. Germline loops: CDR1 MGHRA, CDR2 YSYEKL. V lost 0 bases and J 4 bases, leaving 7 bases between the germline ends. This CDR3 has 14 amino acids. The CDR3 loop reads CASSQDEWNQPQHF. DNA for the CDR3: TGCGCCAGCAGCCAAGATGAGTGGAATCAGCCCCAGCATTTT.

The chain links TRBV5-5 to TRBJ2-3; D is undetermined. The CDR3 is 13 amino acids. Trimming shortened V by 0 bases and J by 0 bases, and 2 bases separated the two germline ends. The germline V gene encodes CDR1 SGHKS and CDR2 YYEKEE (reference sequence). CDR3 region: CASSLASTDTQYF. For the CDR3, the DNA is TGTGCCAGCAGCTTGGCTAGCACAGATACGCAGTATTTT.

This clone was recorded once. The chain couples TRBV21-1 to TRBJ2-5; the table's D call of TRBD1 was not tested on the DNA. TRBV21-1 is deemed a pseudogene. CDR3 length: 15 amino acids. The CDR3 loop is CASSCESQAAETQYF. The CDR3, as DNA: TGTGCCAGCAGCTGTGAGTCACAGGCGGCCGAGACCCAGTACTTC.

The chain's CDR3 is CASSPGPQETQYF. Here the CDR3 DNA reads TGTGCCAGCTCACCCGGTCCCCAAGAGACCCAGTACTTC. This chain uses TRBV18 with TRBJ2-5; D is unclear. Between the trimmed V and J ends, which lost 3 bases and 1 base, there was a span of 6 bases. The germline gives CDR1 KGHSH, CDR2 LQKENI. This CDR3 region has 13 residues.

V usage is TRBV5-1 and J usage is TRBJ2-1, with 9 bases aligning to TRBD1. CDR1 and CDR2 from the germline V gene are SGHRS and YFSETQ. This CDR3 spans 14 amino acids. Losses at the gene ends were 4 bases for V and 10 bases for J; bases not matched to a gene: 9. The CDR3 loop is CASSTPGQGLEQFF. CDR3 DNA: TGCGCCAGCAGCACCCCGGGACAGGGTTTAGAGCAGTTCTTC. The whole variable domain, remainder taken from reference TRBV5-1 and TRBJ2-1, is KAGVTQTPRYLIKTRGQQVTLSCSPISGHRSVSWYQQTPGQGLQFLFEYFSETQRNKGNFPGRFSGRQFSNSRSEMNVSTLELGDSALYLCASSTPGQGLEQFFGPGTRLTVL.

This clone was counted once. The J gene is TRBJ2-7, the V gene TRBV4-1, with TRBD2 matching over 8 bases. Germline CDR1 and CDR2: MGHRA and YSYEKL. There are 15 residues in the CDR3. V shed 1 base, J shed 2 bases, and the junction held 4 bases outside the gene matches. The CDR3 DNA sequence: TGCGCCAGCAGCCAAGGTGCGGGAGGCCCCTACGAGCAGTACTTC. Translation: CASSQGAGGPYEQYF.

The chain carries TRBV7-6 and TRBJ2-5, with D possibly TRBD1 on 6 matching bases. There are 15 residues in the CDR3. The germline CDR1 and CDR2 sequences are SGHVS and FNYEAQ. V lost 2 bases and J 2 bases, leaving 12 bases between the germline ends. The DNA of the CDR3 is TGTGCCAGCAGCTTACGACAAGGGGGTCAAGAGACCCAGTACTTC. Encoded protein: CASSLRQGGQETQYF.

V is TRBV28 and J is TRBJ2-2; TRBD1 matches 7 bases. V shed 6 bases and J 4 bases; nucleotides not matched to a gene: 11. CDR1 is MDHEN and CDR2 is SYDVKM in the germline V gene. The CDR3 contains 16 residues. The CDR3 DNA is TGTGCCAGCAGACGACAGGGATCTGGTGGCACCGGGGAGCTGTTTTTT. Its protein is CASRRQGSGGTGELFF.

The chain employs TRBV5-8 and TRBJ2-5; 8 nucleotides agree with TRBD1. The CDR3 covers 17 residues. Germline CDR1 is SGHTS and CDR2 is YDEGEE. V was clipped by 0 bases and J by 5 bases; unmatched bases: 12. CDR3 loop: CASSLEIPGQAAETQYF. CDR3 sequence (DNA): TGTGCCAGCAGCTTGGAAATACCGGGACAGGCAGCGGAGACCCAGTACTTC.

The chain combines TRBV10-3 with TRBJ1-2, with TRBD1 matching over 7 bases. Unmatched junction bases numbered 14, after V lost 7 bases and J lost 3 bases. This CDR3 is 16 amino acids long. The germline CDR1 and CDR2 sequences are ENHRY and SYGVKD. The DNA for the CDR3 is TGTGCCATCACCACCCCTGACAGGGAACTCTACTATGGCTACACCTTC. It encodes CAITTPDRELYYGYTF.

This clone was counted a single time. V and J are TRBV5-1 and TRBJ2-2, with D possibly matching TRBD2 (6 bases). From germline, CDR1 is SGHRS and CDR2 YFSETQ. The CDR3 is 15 amino acids. The ends were cut back, 4 bases at V and 6 bases at J, with 16 bases in the middle. The CDR3 loop reads CASSRLGGGSGELFF. The DNA of the CDR3 is TGCGCCAGCAGCCGCCTAGGTGGAGGGTCCGGGGAGCTGTTTTTT.

A single count supports this clone. V gene TRBV7-2 combines with J gene TRBJ2-5; TRBD1 aligns across 12 bases. Trimming removed 2 bases from V and 13 bases from J; junction bases left unmatched: 8. The CDR3 totals 14 residues. The germline V gene encodes CDR1 SGHTA and CDR2 FQGNSA. The CDR3 coding sequence is TGTGCCAGCAGCTTAAACGGGGACAGGGGGCTTGGGTACTTC. Translating gives CASSLNGDRGLGYF.

The V and J genes are TRBV5-1 and TRBJ1-3; D remains ambiguous. The V end lost 2 bases, the J end lost 0 bases, and 15 bases lay between the germline ends. The CDR3 consists of 17 residues. Germline V CDR1 and CDR2: SGHRS, YFSETQ. The CDR3 loop is CASSFSVSYDSGNTIYF. CDR3 DNA sequence: TGCGCCAGCAGCTTTTCGGTTTCCTACGACTCTGGAAACACCATATATTTT. Full variable domain (remainder filled in from reference TRBV5-1 and TRBJ1-3): KAGVTQTPRYLIKTRGQQVTLSCSPISGHRSVSWYQQTPGQGLQFLFEYFSETQRNKGNFPGRFSGRQFSNSRSEMNVSTLELGDSALYLCASSFSVSYDSGNTIYFGEGSWLTVV.